One and the same sample provided the 29 T cell receptor beta chains below, sequenced in a study of cytomegalovirus exposure and HLA in healthy donors. The PCR was carried out with 60 Vbeta primers and 13 Jbeta primers. Assay: immunoSEQ multiplex PCR; the TCRdb copy retains only in-frame clones and omits some. In all, the sample yields roughly 120,000 clones. The specimen sequenced was PBMCs. The receptors were gathered from a man aged 25-40 years in good health and CMV-seronegative.

This rearrangement joins TRBV27 to TRBJ2-7, with 9 bases identical to TRBD2. The CDR3 is 15 residues long. The V and J ends lost 2 bases and 2 bases, in that order; junction bases with no gene match: 4. The germline gives CDR1 MNHEY, CDR2 SMNVEV (reference sequence). The CDR3 region has the DNA TGTGCCAGCAGTTTAGGCGGGAGGGCTACCTACGAGCAGTACTTC. It codes for CASSLGGRATYEQYF.

The V gene is TRBV27, the J gene TRBJ2-7; tentative D call: TRBD1 (5 bases). Germline loops: CDR1 MNHEY, CDR2 SMNVEV (reference sequence). With 2 bases removed from V and 3 bases from J, the gap between germline ends came to 5 bases. CDR3 length equals 12 residues. CDR3 amino acids: CASSLTGYEQYF. DNA of the CDR3: TGTGCCAGCAGTTTAACAGGCTACGAGCAGTACTTC.

The J gene is TRBJ2-1, the V gene TRBV29-1; TRBD2 matches at 10 bases. The CDR3 has 15 amino acids. Looked up from germline, CDR1 is SQVTM and CDR2 is ANQGSEA. With V trimmed by 4 bases and J by 4 bases, 7 bases remained unmatched. The CDR3 DNA sequence: TGCAGCGTTGGAACCAGCGGGAGGGGGTACAATGAGCAGTTCTTC. Its protein is CSVGTSGRGYNEQFF.

The chain combines TRBV7-9 with TRBJ2-1; D perhaps matches TRBD1 (6 bases). This CDR3 comprises 14 residues. Deletions cut 5 bases from V and 7 bases from J, with 15 bases between. Germline CDR1 is SEHNR and CDR2 is FQNEAQ (reference sequence). The CDR3 DNA sequence: TGTGCCAGCAGCGTGCCTTTACAGGGTAATGAGCAGTTCTTC. Residues: CASSVPLQGNEQFF.

The rearrangement links TRBV19 to TRBJ1-1; D not certain. Per germline, CDR1 LNHDA and CDR2 SQIVND (reference sequence). CDR3 length: 13 amino acids. V was cut by 0 bases and J by 1 base, with 3 bases left in between. CDR3 protein: CASSIDRNTEAFF. CDR3 DNA sequence: TGTGCCAGTAGTATAGACAGGAACACTGAAGCTTTCTTT.

In nucleotides, the CDR3 is TGCGCCAGCAGCCTAAAAAATGGGACATCTTATAGCAATCAGCCCCAGCATTTT. Translated: CASSLKNGTSYSNQPQHF. V and J are TRBV23-1 and TRBJ1-5; tentative D call: TRBD1 (6 bases). TRBV23-1 has ORF status, its function being uncertain. The CDR3 has 18 amino acids. V lost 6 bases, J lost 0 bases, and 21 bases lay in between.

The chain joins TRBV21-1 to TRBJ1-5. TRBV21-1 is annotated as a pseudogene. The CDR3 length is 16 residues. CDR3 DNA sequence: TGTGCCAGCATCGGGGGAAGTCGGCTTAGCAATCAGCCCCAGCATTTT. It translates to CASIGGSRLSNQPQHF.

This chain joins TRBV18 and TRBJ1-5, with 8 bases fitting TRBD1. Trimming at V came to 3 bases and at J to 4 bases, leaving 5 bases not matched to a gene. The CDR3 has 15 residues. Germline CDR1 KGHSH, CDR2 LQKENI. CDR3 in DNA: TGTGCCAGCTCACCGGACAGGGCTAAGAATCAGCCCCAGCATTTT. Translation gives CASSPDRAKNQPQHF.

This chain connects TRBV11-2 to TRBJ2-1, with TRBD2 matching over 7 bases. The CDR3 covers 16 residues. The germline CDR1 and CDR2 sequences are SGHAT and FQNNGV. V lost 4 bases, J lost 9 bases, and 15 bases stayed unmatched. CDR3 amino acids: CASSSSYRGRATEQFF. In DNA, the CDR3 is TGTGCCAGCAGCTCATCTTATCGGGGGAGGGCCACTGAGCAGTTCTTC.

On this clone itself: Other DNA sequences in the same sample also yield this CDR3. The V gene is TRBV5-6, the J gene TRBJ2-7; a possible D gene is TRBD1 (6 bases). Deletions cut 0 bases from V and 1 base from J, with 8 bases between. Germline V gives CDR1 SGHDT, CDR2 YYEEEE. This CDR3 is built from 14 residues. CDR3 sequence: CASSLARGSYEQYF. The DNA of the CDR3 is TGTGCCAGCAGCTTGGCCAGGGGTTCCTACGAGCAGTACTTC.

The chain has TRBV30 and TRBJ2-5; no clear D gene. This CDR3 contains 13 residues. CDR1 is GTSNPN, CDR2 SVGIG, per germline (reference sequence). V was cut by 1 base and J by 2 bases, with 8 bases left in between. The CDR3 DNA reads TGTGCCTGGAGTGGGGCTGAGCAAGAGACCCAGTACTTC. It is translated as CAWSGAEQETQYF.

The gene calls are TRBV10-3 and TRBJ1-2; 7 positions agree with TRBD1. Trimming took 2 bases from V and 1 from J; bases not matched to a gene: 4. The germline CDR1 and CDR2 sequences are ENHRY and SYGVKD. The CDR3 totals 15 residues. CDR3 nucleotides: TGTGCCATCAGTGAGGGAGGGGGCGATAACTATGGCTACACCTTC. It yields the protein CAISEGGGDNYGYTF.

This chain joins TRBV6-1 and TRBJ2-1, with 10 bases aligning to TRBD2. The J segment lost 8 bases and the V segment lost 4 bases, leaving 11 bases of the junction unmatched. Germline V gene sequence: CDR1 MNHNS, CDR2 SASEGT. This CDR3 spans 16 amino acids. The CDR3 loop reads CASSGHLAGEVYEQFF. The CDR3 DNA is TGTGCCAGCAGTGGTCACCTAGCGGGGGAAGTATATGAGCAGTTCTTC.

The CDR3 sequence is CASSQDTSFREQYF. Written as DNA, the CDR3 is TGCGCCAGCAGCCAGGATACTAGCTTTCGGGAGCAGTACTTC. The V gene is TRBV4-1, the J gene TRBJ2-7; maybe TRBD2 (6 bases). Trimming took 3 bases from V and 7 from J, leaving 16 bases between them. Germline-derived CDR1 and CDR2 are MGHRA and YSYEKL. The CDR3 is 14 amino acids.

CDR3 in amino acids: CASSAGQGRYYGYTF. The CDR3 nucleotides are TGTGCCAGCAGCGCGGGACAGGGGCGTTACTATGGCTACACCTTC. The rearrangement joins TRBV5-6 to TRBJ1-2, with 10 positions matching TRBD1. V was clipped by 4 bases and J by 3 bases; unmatched bases: 6. CDR1 is SGHDT, CDR2 YYEEEE, per germline. The length of the CDR3 is 15 residues.

This CDR3 reads CASSREGRTEAFF. CDR3 nucleotide sequence: TGTGCCAGCAGCAGGGAGGGGCGAACTGAAGCTTTCTTT. The chain links TRBV28 to TRBJ1-1; possible D gene TRBD1, 5 bases. The V end was cut by 6 bases, the J end by 5 bases, with 13 bases between. CDR3 length equals 13 residues. Germline CDR1 MDHEN, CDR2 SYDVKM.

The V and J genes are TRBV7-9 and TRBJ2-1; weak D call: TRBD2 (5 bases). This CDR3 is 12 amino acids long. From germline, CDR1 is SEHNR and CDR2 FQNEAQ (reference sequence). Trimming stripped 5 bases from V and 13 bases from J, with 15 bases between. The CDR3 region has the DNA TGTGCCAGCAGCCCCGGGGAGCCCCGCCAGTTCTTC. Translation gives CASSPGEPRQFF. Full variable domain (missing parts from reference TRBV7-9 and TRBJ2-1): DTGVSQNPRHKITKRGQNVTFRCDPISEHNRLYWYRQTLGQGPEFLTYFQNEAQLEKSRLLSDRFSAERPKGSFSTLEIQRTEQGDSAMYLCASSPGEPRQFFGPGTRLTVL.

The gene calls are TRBV13 and TRBJ2-3; 7 bases are shared with TRBD1. The germline CDR1 and CDR2 sequences are PRHDT and FYEKMQ (reference sequence). After removal of 5 bases from V and 5 bases from J, the junction contained 7 bases not matched to a gene. The CDR3 consists of 14 residues. The CDR3 DNA is TGTGCCAGCAGCACCTCACAGGGGCGAGATACGCAGTATTTT. It specifies CASSTSQGRDTQYF.

This chain connects TRBV10-3 to TRBJ2-3, with TRBD2 matching 7 bases. Per the germline V gene, CDR1 is ENHRY and CDR2 is SYGVKD. J gave up 5 bases and V 2 bases, and 4 bases lay outside the gene matches. This CDR3 region has 14 residues. CDR3 bases: TGTGCCATCAGTGAGGGCGGGAGAAAAGATACGCAGTATTTT. Its translation is CAISEGGRKDTQYF.

The CDR3 DNA reads TGTGCCAGCAGCCAGGGTGCTGATCAGCCCCAGCATTTT. Translating it yields CASSQGADQPQHF. The chain has TRBV7-9 and TRBJ1-5, with TRBD1 as a possible D gene (5 bases). The CDR3 is made up of 13 amino acids. The V end lost 5 bases, the J end lost 5 bases, and 10 bases lay between the germline ends. Germline CDR1 is SEHNR and CDR2 is FQNEAQ (reference sequence). The whole variable domain, remainder taken from reference TRBV7-9 and TRBJ1-5, is DTGVSQNPRHKITKRGQNVTFRCDPISEHNRLYWYRQTLGQGPEFLTYFQNEAQLEKSRLLSDRFSAERPKGSFSTLEIQRTEQGDSAMYLCASSQGADQPQHFGDGTRLSIL.

The chain couples TRBV7-2 to TRBJ2-7, with D possibly TRBD1 on 5 matching bases. The V and J ends lost 5 bases and 4 bases respectively, with 15 bases between them. The CDR3 has 14 amino acids. Germline V gene data show CDR1 as SGHTA and CDR2 as FQGNSA. The CDR3 spells CASSPQTESYEQYF. The CDR3 DNA reads TGTGCCAGCAGCCCCCAGACAGAAAGTTACGAGCAGTACTTC.

The rearrangement links TRBV6-5 to TRBJ1-3, with D unresolved. CDR1 is MNHEY, CDR2 SVGAGI, per germline. V lost 4 bases to trimming and J lost 0 bases, with 13 bases between them. The CDR3 contains 16 residues. CDR3 in DNA: TGTGCCAGCAGTTCTCCGGCGGGCTTCTCTGGAAACACCATATATTTT. Its protein is CASSSPAGFSGNTIYF.

On this clone itself: Other nucleotide sequences in the sample specify the same CDR3. This rearrangement joins TRBV30 to TRBJ1-6, with D perhaps TRBD1 (6 bases). The germline V and J ends were trimmed by 3 bases and 0 bases, with 9 bases remaining between them. The CDR3 length is 15 residues. Germline V gene data show CDR1 as GTSNPN and CDR2 as SVGIG (reference sequence). CDR3 DNA: TGTGCCTGGAGGACAGGTAGCTCCTATAATTCACCCCTCCACTTT. Its protein product is CAWRTGSSYNSPLHF.

This chain joins TRBV27 and TRBJ1-1; D might be TRBD1 (5 bases). Looked up from germline, CDR1 is MNHEY and CDR2 is SMNVEV (reference sequence). CDR3 size: 15 residues. Deletions cut 4 bases from V and 3 bases from J, with 15 bases between. The CDR3 sequence is CASSSDGGKYTEAFF. The CDR3 DNA reads TGTGCCAGCAGTTCGGACGGGGGGAAGTACACTGAAGCTTTCTTT.

The CDR3, as DNA: TGTGCCAGCAGCTTAAATGGGGACAGGCTTGACGAGCAGTACTTC. This translates into CASSLNGDRLDEQYF. The chain uses TRBV13 and TRBJ2-7; TRBD1 matches at 8 bases. The CDR3 consists of 15 residues. Germline lookup yields CDR1 PRHDT and CDR2 FYEKMQ (reference sequence). J lost 5 bases, V lost 2 bases, and 8 bases had no gene match. The full variable domain, with the rest looked up from reference TRBV13 and TRBJ2-7, is AAGVIQSPRHLIKEKRETATLKCYPIPRHDTVYWYQQGPGQDPQFLISFYEKMQSDKGSIPDRFSAQQFSDYHSELNMSSLELGDSALYFCASSLNGDRLDEQYFGPGTRLTVT.

V is TRBV5-6 and J is TRBJ1-2, with a weak D call TRBD1 (5 bases). The V end lost 1 base, the J end lost 2 bases, and 9 bases lay between the germline ends. Germline V gene lookup returns CDR1 SGHDT and CDR2 YYEEEE. CDR3 length: 14 amino acids. The CDR3 region has the DNA TGTGCCAGCAGCTTGCAGGGCGCAAACTATGGCTACACCTTC. It encodes CASSLQGANYGYTF. Variable domain in full (rest from reference TRBV5-6 and TRBJ1-2): DAGVTQSPTHLIKTRGQQVTLRCSPKSGHDTVSWYQQALGQGPQFIFQYYEEEERQRGNFPDRFSGHQFPNYSSELNVNALLLGDSALYLCASSLQGANYGYTFGSGTRLTVV.

This sequence joins TRBV10-3 and TRBJ1-3, with D uncertain. Germline V gene lookup returns CDR1 ENHRY and CDR2 SYGVKD. The V end was cut by 2 bases, the J end by 2 bases, with 10 bases between. The CDR3 spans 15 residues. The CDR3 loop is CAISEIGGAGNTIYF. DNA of the CDR3: TGTGCCATCAGTGAGATAGGCGGCGCTGGAAACACCATATATTTT.

This sequence joins TRBV5-1 and TRBJ1-1; TRBD1 is a possible D gene (5 bases). The CDR3 spans 13 residues. The germline gives CDR1 SGHRS, CDR2 YFSETQ. Between the trimmed V and J ends, which lost 6 bases and 4 bases, there was a span of 13 bases. CDR3 nucleotides: TGCGCCAGCACCTGGACACCAGGCACTGAAGCTTTCTTT. Its protein is CASTWTPGTEAFF.

J is TRBJ2-3 and V is TRBV7-9; D may be TRBD2 (6 bases). This CDR3 contains 15 residues. Germline V gene sequence: CDR1 SEHNR, CDR2 FQNEAQ (reference sequence). The V end lost 7 bases, the J end lost 2 bases, and 16 bases lay between the germline ends. The chain's CDR3 is CASTPRSGNTDTQYF. CDR3 coding DNA: TGTGCCAGCACCCCGCGTAGCGGCAACACAGATACGCAGTATTTT.